The clone carrying this T cell receptor beta chain has a single count. Original analysis: Amplification with reference gene primers provided the estimates of nucleated cell counts. Produced via immunoSEQ multiplex PCR; TCRdb's table is partial and in-frame only. Clone size and V and J calls were adopted from that table, with D and trimming inferred from the DNA. Of about 190,000 clones listed, around 89% are singletons. The data belong to a study of blood T cell repertoires in COVID-19. On the study more broadly: Samples representing acute and convalescent COVID-19 were sourced from the United States, Italy and Spain. PBMCs, B-cell-depleted T cells, or T cells provided the cDNA or gDNA that made up the material.

Germline V gene lookup returns CDR1 LGHDT and CDR2 YNNKEL (reference sequence). The CDR3 extends over 12 amino acids. Trimming stripped 1 base from V and 8 bases from J, with 8 bases between. Sequencing used peripheral blood. The chain employs TRBV3-1 (or the pseudogene TRBV3-2) and TRBJ1-2; tentatively, D is TRBD1 (5 bases). The origin of this receptor is a woman aged 25 to 39 with acute or convalescent COVID-19. CDR3 sequence reads: CASSQGGQGYTF. CDR3 DNA: TGTGCCAGCAGCCAAGGGGGCCAAGGCTACACCTTC.